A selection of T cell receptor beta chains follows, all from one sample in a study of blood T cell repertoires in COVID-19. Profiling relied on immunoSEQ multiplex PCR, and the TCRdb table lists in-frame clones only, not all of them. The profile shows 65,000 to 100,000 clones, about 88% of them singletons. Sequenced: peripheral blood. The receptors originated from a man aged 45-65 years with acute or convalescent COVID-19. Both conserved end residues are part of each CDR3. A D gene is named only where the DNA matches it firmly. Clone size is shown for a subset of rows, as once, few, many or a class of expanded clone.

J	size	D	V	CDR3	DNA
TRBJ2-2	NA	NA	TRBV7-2	CASSPLQGGGELFF	TGTGCCAGCAGCCCCCTCCAGGGGGGCGGGGAGCTGTTTTTT
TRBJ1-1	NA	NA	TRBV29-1	CSVGGSNTEAFF	TGCAGCGTTGGGGGCTCGAACACTGAAGCTTTCTTT
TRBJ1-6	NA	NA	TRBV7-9	CASTFARDNSPLHF	TGTGCCAGCACCTTTGCCCGCGATAATTCACCCCTCCACTTT
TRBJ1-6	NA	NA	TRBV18	CASSPLEQAESPLHF	TGTGCCAGCTCACCACTTGAACAGGCGGAATCACCCCTCCACTTT
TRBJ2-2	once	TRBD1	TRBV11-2	CASSSTWTGATGELFF	TGTGCCAGCAGCTCAACTTGGACAGGTGCCACCGGGGAGCTGTTTTTT
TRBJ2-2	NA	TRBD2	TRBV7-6	CASSLGLGNTGELFF	TGTGCCAGCAGCCTAGGACTAGGGAACACCGGGGAGCTGTTTTTT
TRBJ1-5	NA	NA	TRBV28	CASSRPPPEQNQYSNQPQHF	TGTGCCAGCAGCCGTCCCCCACCGGAACAGAACCAGTATAGCAATCAGCCCCAGCATTTT
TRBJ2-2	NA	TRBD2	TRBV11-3	CASSPRRGGNTGELFF	TGTGCCAGCAGCCCGCGGCGGGGGGGCAACACCGGGGAGCTGTTTTTT
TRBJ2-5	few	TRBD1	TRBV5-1	CASSLVGDRGFRETQYF	TGCGCCAGCAGCTTGGTGGGGGACAGGGGATTCCGGGAGACCCAGTACTTC
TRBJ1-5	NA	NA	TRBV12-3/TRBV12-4	CASSPGSNQPQHF	TGTGCCAGCAGCCCGGGGAGCAATCAGCCCCAGCATTTT
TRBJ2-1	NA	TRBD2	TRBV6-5	CASRLAGGIYNEQFF	TGTGCCAGCAGGTTAGCGGGGGGGATCTACAATGAGCAGTTCTTC
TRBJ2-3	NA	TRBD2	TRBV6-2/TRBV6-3	CASSWGLAGDTDTQYF	TGTGCCAGCAGTTGGGGACTGGCGGGGGACACAGATACGCAGTATTTT
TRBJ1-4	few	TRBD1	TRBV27	CASGRQGAGEKLFF	TGTGCCAGCGGGCGACAGGGGGCTGGAGAAAAACTGTTTTTT
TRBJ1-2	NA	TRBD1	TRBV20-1	CSASDLGQGAGYTF	TGCAGTGCTAGTGACCTAGGACAGGGGGCTGGCTACACCTTC
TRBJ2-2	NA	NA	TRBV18	CASSGLNTGELFF	TGTGCCAGCTCCGGACTCAACACCGGGGAGCTGTTTTTT
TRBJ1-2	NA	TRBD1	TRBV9	CASSVVEGAGYTF	TGTGCCAGCAGCGTAGTCGAGGGGGCTGGCTACACCTTC
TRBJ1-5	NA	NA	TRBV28	CASSGYGSNQPQHF	TGTGCCAGCAGTGGCTACGGGAGCAATCAGCCCCAGCATTTT
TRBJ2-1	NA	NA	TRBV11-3	CASREGGAPYNEQFF	TGTGCCAGCAGGGAGGGGGGGGCCCCCTACAATGAGCAGTTCTTC
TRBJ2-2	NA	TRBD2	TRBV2	CASTGLAGGSNTGELFF	TGTGCCAGCACCGGACTAGCGGGGGGCTCGAACACCGGGGAGCTGTTTTTT
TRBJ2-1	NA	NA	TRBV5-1	CASSLEGGASVNEQFF	TGCGCCAGCAGCTTGGAAGGGGGGGCAAGCGTAAATGAGCAGTTCTTC
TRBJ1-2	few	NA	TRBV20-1	CSASMGRYGYTF	TGCAGTGCTAGTATGGGGAGGTATGGCTACACCTTC
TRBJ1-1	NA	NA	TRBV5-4	CASYRVNTEAFF	TGTGCCAGCTACAGGGTGAACACTGAAGCTTTCTTT
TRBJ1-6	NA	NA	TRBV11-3	CASSTGQNSPLHF	TGTGCCAGCAGCACCGGACAGAATTCACCCCTCCACTTT
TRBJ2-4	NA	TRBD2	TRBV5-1	CASSLVSGGANIQYF	TGCGCCAGCAGCTTGGTTAGCGGGGGGGCCAACATTCAGTACTTC
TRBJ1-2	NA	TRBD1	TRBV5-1	CASSPSLQGALGYTF	TGCGCCAGCAGCCCATCTCTACAGGGGGCTCTTGGCTACACCTTC
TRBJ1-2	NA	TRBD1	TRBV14	CASSQEGRGLVGGYTF	TGTGCCAGCAGCCAAGAGGGCAGGGGGCTCGTCGGGGGCTACACCTTC
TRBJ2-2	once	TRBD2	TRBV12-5	CASGLAGGNDGGELFF	TGTGCTAGTGGTTTAGCGGGGGGTAATGATGGCGGGGAGCTGTTTTTT
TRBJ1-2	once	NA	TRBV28	CASSLWRAGGYTF	TGTGCCAGCAGTTTATGGAGGGCTGGTGGCTACACCTTC
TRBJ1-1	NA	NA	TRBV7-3	CASSQTPDTNTEAFF	TGTGCCAGCAGCCAGACCCCGGACACGAACACTGAAGCTTTCTTT
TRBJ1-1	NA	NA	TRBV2	CASSEGGLAEAFF	TGTGCCAGCAGTGAGGGGGGTTTGGCTGAAGCTTTCTTT
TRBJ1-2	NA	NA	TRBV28	CASSLQGSGYTF	TGTGCCAGCAGTTTACAGGGGAGTGGCTACACCTTC
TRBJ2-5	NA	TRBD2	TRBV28	CASSGGGGQETQYF	TGTGCCAGCAGTGGCGGGGGGGGGCAAGAGACCCAGTACTTC
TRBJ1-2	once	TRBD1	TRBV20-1	CSAGTGYGYTF	TGCAGTGCTGGGACAGGCTATGGCTACACCTTC
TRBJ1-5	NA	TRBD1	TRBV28	CASSLSGDRTNQPQHF	TGTGCCAGCAGTTTGTCCGGGGACAGGACCAATCAGCCCCAGCATTTT
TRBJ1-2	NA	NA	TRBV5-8	CASSLLIRDDAYGYTF	TGTGCCAGCAGCTTGTTGATCAGGGATGATGCCTATGGCTACACCTTC
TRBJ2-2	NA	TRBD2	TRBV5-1	CASSLESAGGTTGELFF	TGCGCCAGCAGCTTGGAGTCGGCGGGGGGAACTACCGGGGAGCTGTTTTTT
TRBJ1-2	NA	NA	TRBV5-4	CASSWGGRAPGYTF	TGTGCCAGCAGCTGGGGGGGCAGGGCCCCTGGCTACACCTTC
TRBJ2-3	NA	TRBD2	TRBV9	CASSRGGSTDTQYF	TGTGCCAGCAGCCGGGGGGGCAGCACAGATACGCAGTATTTT
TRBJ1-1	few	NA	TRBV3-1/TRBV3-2	CASSQESFGGTEAFF	TGTGCCAGCAGCCAAGAGAGTTTTGGGGGGACTGAAGCTTTCTTT
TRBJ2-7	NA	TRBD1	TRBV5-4	CASSAGQGAPYEQYF	TGTGCCAGCAGCGCGGGACAGGGAGCCCCCTACGAGCAGTACTTC
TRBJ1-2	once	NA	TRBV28	CASSFGSANYGYTF	TGTGCCAGCAGTTTCGGGAGCGCGAACTATGGCTACACCTTC
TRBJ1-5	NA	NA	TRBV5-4	CASSLSGSNQPQHF	TGTGCCAGCAGTTTGTCAGGGTCCAATCAGCCCCAGCATTTT
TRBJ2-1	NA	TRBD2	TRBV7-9	CASSLRTSGAYNEQFF	TGTGCCAGCAGCTTAAGGACTAGCGGAGCCTACAATGAGCAGTTCTTC
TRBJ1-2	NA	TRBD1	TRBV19	CARPPSGDRALSNYGYTF	TGTGCCAGACCCCCCAGTGGAGACAGGGCCTTGTCTAACTATGGCTACACCTTC
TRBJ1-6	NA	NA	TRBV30	CAWTGQINSPLHF	TGTGCCTGGACCGGACAAATTAATTCACCCCTCCACTTT
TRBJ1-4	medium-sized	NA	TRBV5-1	CASGTGFGNEKLFF	TGCGCCAGCGGCACAGGGTTTGGTAATGAAAAACTGTTTTTT
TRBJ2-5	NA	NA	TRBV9	CASSPAAGLQETQYF	TGTGCCAGCAGCCCCGCCGCGGGACTCCAAGAGACCCAGTACTTC
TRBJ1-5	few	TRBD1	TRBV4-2	CASSQEGQRNQPQHF	TGTGCCAGCAGCCAAGAGGGACAGCGCAATCAGCCCCAGCATTTT
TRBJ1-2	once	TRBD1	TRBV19	CASSRPGQPEGYGYTF	TGTGCCAGTAGTAGGCCGGGACAGCCGGAGGGCTATGGCTACACCTTC
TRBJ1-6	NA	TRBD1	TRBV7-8	CASSLARQGNNSPLHF	TGTGCCAGCAGCTTAGCGAGACAGGGGAATAATTCACCCCTCCACTTT
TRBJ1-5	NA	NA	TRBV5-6	CASSLGARGRRQPQHF	TGTGCCAGCAGCTTGGGGGCCAGGGGAAGGCGGCAGCCCCAGCATTTT
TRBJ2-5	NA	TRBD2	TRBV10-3	CAISDRGTSHQETQYF	TGTGCCATCAGTGACCGCGGGACTAGCCATCAAGAGACCCAGTACTTC